This passage covers 14 T cell receptor beta chains from one sample sequenced in a study of Graves' ophthalmopathy and Graves' hyperthyroidism (dated by TCRdb to the late 2010s). The instrument was an Illumina HiSeq 2000. For repertoire sequencing, TCR beta CDR3 regions were amplified from RNA transcripts. The first round of RT-PCR was done with HTBI primers and the Qiagen OneStep RT-PCR kit, and was followed by a second round of multiplex PCR, then size selection and purification. TCRdb took the public reads, trimmed them with fastp at Q25, ran MiXCR for clone calling and kept in-frame beta chains. One record per CDR3 amino acid sequence lists the most common genes and DNA. This sample gives a few hundred thousand distinct CDR3 sequences in total; roughly a sixth of them show up just once. The top ten hold roughly 12% of the sample. Sequenced input: peripheral blood. The receptor source for this set is an adult man with Graves' ophthalmopathy.

The table lists this clonotype with many counts. Being one base from a much bigger clone, this may be a read error. The chain has TRBV6-5 and TRBJ1-1; D is ambiguous. Germline CDR1 and CDR2: MNHEY and SVGAGI. Trimming took 0 bases from V and 7 from J, leaving 9 bases between them. The length of the CDR3 is 13 residues. CDR3 in DNA: TGTGCCAGCAGTTACTCCGTGAGGATTGAAGCTTTCTTT. Its protein product is CASSYSVRIEAFF.

This clonotype was counted ten times or more. The chain combines TRBV6-5 with TRBJ2-7, with D hard to call. Germline V gives CDR1 MNHEY, CDR2 SVGAGI. V shed 11 bases and J shed 4 bases, with 18 bases lying between them. This CDR3 region has 13 residues. CDR3 loop: CAVGTRSLYEQYF. Here the CDR3 DNA reads TGTGCCGTGGGAACACGGTCTCTATACGAGCAGTACTTC.

Ten or more counts support this clonotype. This sequence joins TRBV5-1 and TRBJ2-7; 7 positions agree with TRBD2. The CDR3 totals 14 residues. J lost 6 bases, V lost 0 bases, and 6 bases had no gene match. Germline-derived CDR1 and CDR2 are SGHRS and YFSETQ. CDR3 in DNA: TGCGCCAGCAGCTTGGGCCGGGAGGCGGGCGAGCAGTACTTC. Translated, it gives CASSLGREAGEQYF.

The sample holds many counts of this clonotype. The chain employs TRBV11-1 and TRBJ2-2; 9 bases align to TRBD2. V trimming: 4 bases; J trimming: 2 bases; junction bases outside the gene matches: 5. The CDR3 length is 16 residues. Germline CDR1 SGHAT, CDR2 FQDESV (reference sequence). For the CDR3, the DNA is TGTGCCAGCAGCTCCATAGCGGGGGAAAACACCGGGGAGCTGTTTTTT. It specifies CASSSIAGENTGELFF. Full variable domain (outside the CDR3, taken from reference TRBV11-1 and TRBJ2-2): EAEVAQSPRYKITEKSQAVAFWCDPISGHATLYWYRQILGQGPELLVQFQDESVVDDSQLPKDRFSAERLKGVDSTLKIQPAELGDSAMYLCASSSIAGENTGELFFGEGSRLTVL.

V and J are TRBV15 and TRBJ2-7, with 9 bases that match TRBD1. The length of the CDR3 is 14 residues. Germline V gene lookup returns CDR1 LNHNV and CDR2 YYDKDF (reference sequence). The V gene end was trimmed by 4 bases and the J gene end by 2 bases; junction bases not matched to a gene: 3. Written as DNA, the CDR3 is TGTGCCACCAGCATAGGACAGGGGCCCTACGAGCAGTACTTC. Protein: CATSIGQGPYEQYF.

The sample holds many counts of this clonotype. The chain uses TRBV11-2 and TRBJ2-7, with D unclear. CDR1 is SGHAT and CDR2 is FQNNGV in the germline V gene. This CDR3 region has 14 residues. The germline V and J ends were trimmed by 4 bases and 0 bases, with 10 bases remaining between them. Here the CDR3 DNA reads TGTGCCAGCAGCTACCTCACGAGCTCCTACGAGCAGTACTTC. It is translated as CASSYLTSSYEQYF.

V and J are TRBV2 and TRBJ1-1; D is unclear. CDR3 length: 12 residues. With 6 bases removed from V and 4 bases from J, the gap between germline ends came to 9 bases. Germline V lookup: CDR1 SNHLY, CDR2 FYNNEI. As DNA, the CDR3 is TGTGCCAGCAGGGTGGTAGGCACTGAAGCTTTCTTT. The encoded protein is CASRVVGTEAFF.

V gene TRBV19 combines with J gene TRBJ1-2; 9 bases are shared with TRBD1. The CDR3 extends over 14 amino acids. Germline CDR1 is LNHDA and CDR2 is SQIVND (reference sequence). V lost 4 bases, J lost 6 bases, and 6 bases stayed unmatched. The DNA for the CDR3 is TGTGCCAGTAGTAACAGGGACAGGGACCATGGCTACACCTTC. As protein: CASSNRDRDHGYTF. Based on the CDR3 plus reference TRBV19 and TRBJ1-2, the full variable domain is DGGITQSPKYLFRKEGQNVTLSCEQNLNHDAMYWYRQDPGQGLRLIYYSQIVNDFQKGDIAEGYSVSREKKESFPLTVTSAQKNPTAFYLCASSNRDRDHGYTFGSGTRLTVV.

This clonotype was found many times. Because it lacks the conserved phenylalanine or tryptophan at the end, this CDR3 is likely a read error. The J gene is TRBJ1-1, the V gene TRBV20-1; D gene uncertain. Deletions cut 3 bases from V and 4 bases from J, with 12 bases between. The CDR3 runs 13 residues. Germline values: CDR1 DFQATT, CDR2 SNEGSKA (reference sequence). CDR3 nucleotide sequence: TGCAGTGCTAGGGGATCCGGTGTCACTGAAGCTTTCGTT. Amino acids: CSARGSGVTEAFV.

This clonotype was counted many times. The CDR3 coding sequence is TGTGCCACCGGACGACTAGCCAAAAACATTCAGTACTTC. Its protein product is CATGRLAKNIQYF. The chain links TRBV24-1 to TRBJ2-4; D gene uncertain. The CDR3 has 13 residues. Per germline, CDR1 KGHDR and CDR2 SFDVKD. V was clipped by 9 bases and J by 0 bases, with 8 bases between them.

This clonotype appeared many times. The chain joins TRBV28 to TRBJ1-1, with TRBD1 identical over 7 bases. V dropped 3 bases and J dropped 1; count of bases not matched to a gene: 8. This CDR3 comprises 16 residues. Germline CDR1 is MDHEN and CDR2 is SYDVKM. CDR3 region: CASSLSPRTGNTEAFF. The CDR3 coding sequence is TGTGCCAGCAGTTTGTCCCCCCGGACAGGGAACACTGAAGCTTTCTTT.

This clonotype has a count of ten or more. The chain has TRBV5-1 and TRBJ2-5, with 8 positions matching TRBD2. The ends lost 0 bases at V and 5 bases at J; junction bases unmatched: 12. Germline CDR1 and CDR2: SGHRS and YFSETQ. CDR3 size: 17 residues. The DNA of the CDR3 is TGCGCCAGCAGCTTGGGAGCGGGGGTCAATATCAGGGAGACCCAGTACTTC. It translates to CASSLGAGVNIRETQYF.

Concerning this clonotype: An end of the junction differs from the germline gene, which may be a read error. The rearrangement uses TRBV7-2 and TRBJ1-2, with D perhaps TRBD1 (6 bases). Germline-derived CDR1 and CDR2 are SGHTA and FQGNSA. There are 14 residues in the CDR3. CDR3 nucleotides: TGTGCCAGCAGCTTATTGCCAGGGACATATGGCTACAACTTC. Translating it yields CASSLLPGTYGYNF.

The table lists this clonotype with many counts. The J gene is TRBJ1-2, the V gene TRBV6-1; D ambiguous. Between the trimmed V and J ends, which lost 2 bases and 4 bases, there was a span of 11 bases. The CDR3 has 14 amino acids. Germline V CDR1 and CDR2: MNHNS, SASEGT. CDR3 sequence (DNA): TGTGCCAGCAGTGAAATGGGATTTGGCTATGGCTACACCTTC. Translation: CASSEMGFGYGYTF.